One sample yielded the 16 T cell receptor beta chains listed below, sequenced in a study of a mutant IDH1 vaccine in newly diagnosed glioma. Sequencing was performed with immunoSEQ multiplex PCR; in TCRdb, only in-frame clones are kept and a portion is missing. The sample consists of around 54,000 clones, approximately 80% of them appearing once. Described time point: baseline, week 1 (first vaccination visit). Noted treatment: pre-vaccination baseline after standard-of-care therapy. The material was PBMCs, obtained from a glioma patient treated with radiotherapy, temozolomide or both. The source of these receptors is a man younger than 35 with glioma.

The chain couples TRBV5-1 to TRBJ2-1; a weak D match, TRBD2 (7 bases). CDR3 length: 13 residues. Trimming removed 5 bases at V and 4 bases at J, with 10 bases between. From germline, CDR1 is SGHRS and CDR2 YFSETQ. The CDR3 here is CASRQGGYNEQFF. The DNA of the CDR3 is TGCGCCAGCAGACAGGGAGGGTACAATGAGCAGTTCTTC.

The CDR3: CASSWFGQGGDSGANVLTF. DNA of the CDR3: TGTGCCAGCAGCTGGTTTGGACAGGGAGGAGACTCTGGGGCCAACGTCCTGACTTTC. The chain uses TRBV7-9 and TRBJ2-6; 8 bases align to TRBD1. The CDR3 extends over 19 amino acids. Germline loops: CDR1 SEHNR, CDR2 FQNEAQ (reference sequence). Trimming took 4 bases from V and 0 from J; bases not matched to a gene: 11.

The chain uses TRBV9 and TRBJ2-5; TRBD2 matches at 9 bases. CDR3 size: 15 residues. CDR1 SGDLS and CDR2 YYNGEE come from the germline V gene. V lost 0 bases and J lost 5; bases outside the gene matches: 5. CDR3 protein: CASSVAAGGHETQYF. The CDR3 DNA is TGTGCCAGCAGCGTAGCGGCGGGAGGGCACGAGACCCAGTACTTC.

This chain uses TRBV27 with TRBJ1-2; possible D gene TRBD1, 5 bases. Germline V lookup: CDR1 MNHEY, CDR2 SMNVEV (reference sequence). The CDR3 has 12 amino acids. The germline V and J ends were trimmed by 8 bases and 4 bases, with 11 bases remaining between them. The CDR3 protein is CASGTDIYGYTF. The DNA for the CDR3 is TGTGCCAGCGGCACGGACATCTATGGCTACACCTTC.

The rearrangement uses TRBV19 and TRBJ1-5, with D possibly being TRBD1 (5 bases). V lost 4 bases and J 11 bases, leaving 15 bases between the germline ends. Germline V lookup: CDR1 LNHDA, CDR2 SQIVND (reference sequence). The CDR3 contains 13 residues. The CDR3 sequence: CASSRDGGSTQHF. CDR3 coding DNA: TGTGCCAGTAGTAGGGACGGTGGATCGACCCAGCATTTT. The variable domain in full, with the rest retrieved from reference TRBV19 and TRBJ1-5, is DGGITQSPKYLFRKEGQNVTLSCEQNLNHDAMYWYRQDPGQGLRLIYYSQIVNDFQKGDIAEGYSVSREKKESFPLTVTSAQKNPTAFYLCASSRDGGSTQHFGDGTRLSIL.

This clone has just one count. This sequence joins TRBV9 and TRBJ2-5, with D perhaps matching TRBD2 (5 bases). Trimming left V 4 bases short and J 9 bases short, with 19 bases between. CDR1 and CDR2 (germline): SGDLS, YYNGEE. The CDR3 covers 14 residues. The DNA of the CDR3 is TGTGCCAGCAGCACTCGGGATGGGTATCGGGCCCAGTACTTC. Its translation is CASSTRDGYRAQYF.

This sequence joins TRBV27 and TRBJ2-7; TRBD1 aligns across 10 bases. The CDR3 runs 16 residues. V dropped 6 bases and J dropped 6; count of bases not matched to a gene: 14. CDR1 is MNHEY, CDR2 SMNVEV, per germline (reference sequence). The CDR3 bases are TGTGCCAGCAGCCTCACATGGACAGGGGGACGAAGCGAGCAGTACTTC. It translates to CASSLTWTGGRSEQYF.

The chain links TRBV5-4 to TRBJ2-7; tentatively, D is TRBD1 (5 bases). Trimming pared 4 bases from V and 2 bases from J, leaving 19 bases between. This CDR3 is 16 amino acids long. Germline V gene lookup returns CDR1 SGHNT and CDR2 YYREEE (reference sequence). DNA for the CDR3: TGTGCCAGCAGCCCGGAGACACAGGTAGGGACCTACGAGCAGTACTTC. Translated: CASSPETQVGTYEQYF.

The chain recombines TRBV2 with TRBJ1-1; TRBD1 matches at 10 bases. The junction had 8 bases not matched to a gene; V was cut back by 5 bases and J by 5 bases. CDR3 length: 15 residues. The germline gives CDR1 SNHLY, CDR2 FYNNEI. CDR3 loop: CASSRQGALSTEAFF. CDR3 nucleotide sequence: TGTGCCAGCAGTCGACAGGGGGCGCTTTCGACTGAAGCTTTCTTT.

This clone occurred once. This chain uses TRBV27 with TRBJ1-5; no clear D. The germline V and J ends were trimmed by 5 bases and 2 bases, with 16 bases remaining between them. CDR3 length: 16 residues. The germline V gene encodes CDR1 MNHEY and CDR2 SMNVEV (reference sequence). The chain's CDR3 is CASSPIAGYGNQPQHF. CDR3 bases: TGTGCCAGCAGTCCGATTGCGGGTTATGGCAATCAGCCCCAGCATTTT.

The chain links TRBV5-4 to TRBJ1-5; 7 positions match TRBD1. V dropped 4 bases and J dropped 9; count of bases not matched to a gene: 13. Germline CDR1 reads SGHNT; CDR2 reads YYREEE (reference sequence). The CDR3 runs to 15 residues. CDR3 protein: CASSLDREGLGPQHF. DNA for the CDR3: TGTGCCAGCAGCCTAGACAGGGAGGGACTTGGGCCCCAGCATTTT.

The chain recombines TRBV5-1 with TRBJ1-1, with D possibly TRBD1 on 5 matching bases. The germline V gene encodes CDR1 SGHRS and CDR2 YFSETQ. The CDR3 consists of 15 residues. V lost 4 bases, J lost 4 bases, and 17 bases lay in between. This CDR3 is CASSPRSRGTTEAFF. The CDR3 DNA reads TGCGCCAGCAGCCCGCGGAGTCGGGGGACCACTGAAGCTTTCTTT.

The rearrangement links TRBV5-1 to TRBJ2-5; D is unresolved. This CDR3 region has 11 residues. Germline V gene sequence: CDR1 SGHRS, CDR2 YFSETQ. V gave up 3 bases and J gave up 5 bases, with 5 bases separating them. In DNA, the CDR3 is TGCGCCAGCAGCTCTCCGGAGACCCAGTACTTC. The encoded protein is CASSSPETQYF.

The J gene is TRBJ2-7, the V gene TRBV18, with D perhaps given as TRBD1 or TRBD2 (5 bases each). CDR3 size: 14 residues. Trimming stripped 4 bases from V and 3 bases from J, with 13 bases between. Germline values: CDR1 KGHSH, CDR2 LQKENI. CDR3: CASSRRGGDYEQYF. The CDR3 DNA reads as TGTGCCAGCTCACGTCGGGGCGGAGACTACGAGCAGTACTTC.

The chain employs TRBV5-1 and TRBJ2-1; 13 nucleotides line up with TRBD2. Germline V gives CDR1 SGHRS, CDR2 YFSETQ. The CDR3 consists of 17 residues. V trimming: 0 bases; J trimming: 4 bases; junction bases outside the gene matches: 4. CDR3 DNA: TGCGCCAGCAGCTTGGGTGGACTAGCGGGGGAGTACAATGAGCAGTTCTTC. Translating gives CASSLGGLAGEYNEQFF.

V usage is TRBV10-3 and J usage is TRBJ2-1; 7 bases line up with TRBD1. V dropped 2 bases and J dropped 8; count of bases not matched to a gene: 3. Germline assignment: CDR1 ENHRY and CDR2 SYGVKD. The CDR3 extends over 13 amino acids. The CDR3 DNA reads as TGTGCCATCAGTGAGAACCAGGGGGATGAGCAGTTCTTC. It codes for CAISENQGDEQFF.